These T cell receptor beta chains were read from a single sample in a study of shared clonotypes between healthy human individuals. Profiling relied on immunoSEQ multiplex PCR, and the TCRdb table lists in-frame clones only, not all of them. The sample shows approximately 810,000 clones, around 93% of them seen only once. Sequences were obtained from naive CD8+ T cells sorted from blood. Source of these receptors: a man younger than 45 in good health. CDR3s include the opening cysteine and the closing phenylalanine or tryptophan. A D gene is named only where the DNA matches it firmly. Size is stated for part of the rows, as once, few or many counts, or as a class when the clone is expanded.

clone size: NA; D gene: NA; V gene: TRBV19; J gene: TRBJ2-6; CDR3 DNA: TGTGCCTCCGGGGCTTCTGGGGCCAACGTCCTGACTTTC; CDR3 protein: CASGASGANVLTF
clone size: once; D gene: NA; V gene: TRBV9; J gene: TRBJ2-7; CDR3 DNA: TGTGCCAGCAGCGAGGGATACGAGCAGTACTTC; CDR3 protein: CASSEGYEQYF
clone size: NA; D gene: TRBD2; V gene: TRBV6-5; J gene: TRBJ2-3; CDR3 DNA: TGTGCCAGCAGTTCTCTGACTAGCGGGAGTCAAGATACGCAGTATTTT; CDR3 protein: CASSSLTSGSQDTQYF
clone size: NA; D gene: NA; V gene: TRBV7-9; J gene: TRBJ2-1; CDR3 DNA: TGTGCCAGCAGCCCTACTTCAGGTACGATAAACAATGAGCAGTTCTTC; CDR3 protein: CASSPTSGTINNEQFF
clone size: NA; D gene: TRBD2; V gene: TRBV28; J gene: TRBJ2-1; CDR3 DNA: TGTGCCAGCAGTCCCCGAGCGGGAGATACCTACAATGAGCAGTTCTTC; CDR3 protein: CASSPRAGDTYNEQFF
clone size: NA; D gene: NA; V gene: TRBV18; J gene: TRBJ2-7; CDR3 DNA: TGTGCCAGCTCCAGAAGTAGGCAGTTAAGCTACGAGCAGTACTTC; CDR3 protein: CASSRSRQLSYEQYF
clone size: once; D gene: TRBD2; V gene: TRBV7-9; J gene: TRBJ2-3; CDR3 DNA: TGTGCCAGCAGCGCCGGACTAGCGGGCACAGATACGCAGTATTTT; CDR3 protein: CASSAGLAGTDTQYF
clone size: NA; D gene: NA; V gene: TRBV28; J gene: TRBJ2-1; CDR3 DNA: TGTGCCAGCAGTTCCGGCAATAGCTACAATGAGCAGTTCTTC; CDR3 protein: CASSSGNSYNEQFF
clone size: NA; D gene: NA; V gene: TRBV7-2; J gene: TRBJ2-7; CDR3 DNA: TGTGCCAGCAGCTCTGTCACTCCGGGTCCGATCTACGAGCAGTACTTC; CDR3 protein: CASSSVTPGPIYEQYF
clone size: NA; D gene: NA; V gene: TRBV25-1; J gene: TRBJ2-5; CDR3 DNA: TGTGCCAGCAGTGACGCCGGAGGGGAGACCCAGTACTTC; CDR3 protein: CASSDAGGETQYF
clone size: NA; D gene: NA; V gene: TRBV15; J gene: TRBJ2-1; CDR3 DNA: TGTGCCACCAGCAGTTACGAGGACAATGAGCAGTTCTTC; CDR3 protein: CATSSYEDNEQFF
clone size: NA; D gene: TRBD1; V gene: TRBV10-1; J gene: TRBJ1-5; CDR3 DNA: TGCGCCAGCAGTGTTTTATATTCCGACAGGGGCAATCAGCCCCAGCATTTT; CDR3 protein: CASSVLYSDRGNQPQHF
clone size: NA; D gene: NA; V gene: TRBV7-9; J gene: TRBJ1-4; CDR3 DNA: TGTGCCAGCAGCCCGCGGGACCTTAATGAAAAACTGTTTTTT; CDR3 protein: CASSPRDLNEKLFF
clone size: NA; D gene: NA; V gene: TRBV30; J gene: TRBJ2-1; CDR3 DNA: TGTGCCTGGGCTAGCTTCTACAATGAGCAGTTCTTC; CDR3 protein: CAWASFYNEQFF
clone size: NA; D gene: TRBD1; V gene: TRBV7-9; J gene: TRBJ1-1; CDR3 DNA: TGTGCCAGCAGCTCCGGGGCAGGGGGGAACACTGAAGCTTTCTTT; CDR3 protein: CASSSGAGGNTEAFF
clone size: once; D gene: NA; V gene: TRBV5-8; J gene: TRBJ1-5; CDR3 DNA: TGTGCCAGCAGCTCCTCGGGGGCCGGGAATCAGCCCCAGCATTTT; CDR3 protein: CASSSSGAGNQPQHF
clone size: NA; D gene: TRBD2; V gene: TRBV19; J gene: TRBJ2-1; CDR3 DNA: TGTGCCAGTAGTATAGATCGACTAGCGAGCTCCTACAATGAGCAGTTCTTC; CDR3 protein: CASSIDRLASSYNEQFF
clone size: NA; D gene: TRBD1; V gene: TRBV7-9; J gene: TRBJ1-2; CDR3 DNA: TGTGCCAGCAGCCAGGGACAGGGGGCTTACTATGGCTACACCTTC; CDR3 protein: CASSQGQGAYYGYTF
clone size: NA; D gene: NA; V gene: TRBV7-9; J gene: TRBJ2-7; CDR3 DNA: TGTGCCAGCAGCTTCCGGGACACCTACGAGCAGTACTTC; CDR3 protein: CASSFRDTYEQYF
clone size: NA; D gene: TRBD1; V gene: TRBV18; J gene: TRBJ2-1; CDR3 DNA: TGTGCCAGCTCCAAACCCTGGGACAGGGGGCCCGATGAGCAGTTCTTC; CDR3 protein: CASSKPWDRGPDEQFF
clone size: NA; D gene: NA; V gene: TRBV5-1; J gene: TRBJ2-7; CDR3 DNA: TGCGCCAGCAGCTTGGGGCGCGAGCAGTACTTC; CDR3 protein: CASSLGREQYF
clone size: NA; D gene: TRBD2; V gene: TRBV27; J gene: TRBJ2-1; CDR3 DNA: TGTGCCAGCAGTTTATCGTGGCGGGGGACCTACAATGAGCAGTTCTTC; CDR3 protein: CASSLSWRGTYNEQFF
clone size: NA; D gene: TRBD2; V gene: TRBV27; J gene: TRBJ2-3; CDR3 DNA: TGTGCCAGCAGTCAAGATGGGGTAGCGGGAGCTGCAGATACGCAGTATTTT; CDR3 protein: CASSQDGVAGAADTQYF
clone size: once; D gene: NA; V gene: TRBV27; J gene: TRBJ2-1; CDR3 DNA: TGTGCCAGCAGTCTACTAGCTGCGAGCTCCTACAATGAGCAGTTCTTC; CDR3 protein: CASSLLAASSYNEQFF
clone size: once; D gene: TRBD2; V gene: TRBV7-8; J gene: TRBJ2-3; CDR3 DNA: TGTGCCAGCAGCATAACCCTACTAGCGGCTAGCACAGATACGCAGTATTTT; CDR3 protein: CASSITLLAASTDTQYF
clone size: NA; D gene: TRBD2; V gene: TRBV10-2; J gene: TRBJ2-7; CDR3 DNA: TGCGCCAGCAGTGAAGTTCTTAAGCGGGATACCTACGAGCAGTACTTC; CDR3 protein: CASSEVLKRDTYEQYF
clone size: NA; D gene: NA; V gene: TRBV19; J gene: TRBJ2-3; CDR3 DNA: TGTGCCAGTAGCCAGCCTTTGAACACAGATACGCAGTATTTT; CDR3 protein: CASSQPLNTDTQYF
clone size: NA; D gene: TRBD2; V gene: TRBV11-2; J gene: TRBJ2-7; CDR3 DNA: TGTGCCAGCAGCTTAGAGGGGGGGGACGGCTACGAGCAGTACTTC; CDR3 protein: CASSLEGGDGYEQYF
clone size: NA; D gene: TRBD1; V gene: TRBV4-1; J gene: TRBJ2-1; CDR3 DNA: TGCGCCAGCAGCCAGGAACAGGGGTTGTCCTACAATGAGCAGTTCTTC; CDR3 protein: CASSQEQGLSYNEQFF
clone size: NA; D gene: TRBD2; V gene: TRBV7-9; J gene: TRBJ2-1; CDR3 DNA: TGTGCCAGCAGCTTAAATAGCGGGGGCAATGAGCAGTTCTTC; CDR3 protein: CASSLNSGGNEQFF
clone size: NA; D gene: NA; V gene: TRBV11-2; J gene: TRBJ2-7; CDR3 DNA: TGTGCCAGCACTTTGGAGGGGTCTCAGGGCTACGAGCAGTACTTC; CDR3 protein: CASTLEGSQGYEQYF
clone size: NA; D gene: NA; V gene: TRBV6-1; J gene: TRBJ1-1; CDR3 DNA: TGTGCCAGCAGTGAGGCAGGGGCTGTGAACACTGAAGCTTTCTTT; CDR3 protein: CASSEAGAVNTEAFF
clone size: NA; D gene: NA; V gene: TRBV4-1; J gene: TRBJ2-5; CDR3 DNA: TGCGCCAGCAGCCAAGCCGAGATCCTCAGAGAGACCCAGTACTTC; CDR3 protein: CASSQAEILRETQYF
clone size: NA; D gene: NA; V gene: TRBV5-6; J gene: TRBJ1-4; CDR3 DNA: TGTGCCAGCAGCCCGGTGGGTAATGAAAAACTGTTTTTT; CDR3 protein: CASSPVGNEKLFF
clone size: NA; D gene: TRBD2; V gene: TRBV29-1; J gene: TRBJ2-1; CDR3 DNA: TGCAGCGTTTCAGGACTAGCGGGAGCAACCTACAATGAGCAGTTCTTC; CDR3 protein: CSVSGLAGATYNEQFF
clone size: NA; D gene: NA; V gene: TRBV11-2; J gene: TRBJ1-4; CDR3 DNA: TGTGCCAGCAGCTTAGACGACAGGATCCAAGGGCAAAAACTGTTTTTT; CDR3 protein: CASSLDDRIQGQKLFF